One sample yielded the 32 T cell receptor beta chains listed below, sequenced in a study of T cells in Graves' hyperthyroidism and ophthalmopathy. What was amplified from RNA transcripts were TCR beta CDR3 regions. Initially, a first-round RT-PCR of the TCR CDR3 employed the HTBI primer set. TCRdb recomputed calls from the multiplex PCR reads with MiXCR, one row per CDR3 protein. This repertoire shows hundreds of thousands of distinct CDR3 sequences, roughly 45% found once; its top ten account for less than 9.5%. The sample taken for sequencing was peripheral blood or thyroid tissue (not recorded which). Receptors originate from an adult man with Graves' disease, either hyperthyroidism or ophthalmopathy (not recorded which).

This clonotype was observed a few times. V gene TRBV6-5 combines with J gene TRBJ1-6; tentative D call: TRBD1 (6 bases). The V gene's germline CDR1 is MNHEY and CDR2 SVGAGI. CDR3 size: 16 residues. V was cut by 2 bases and J by 7 bases, with 15 bases left in between. The CDR3 DNA follows: TGTGCCAGCAGTTACATTATGGGGGGGCTAAATTCACCCCTCCACTTT. This gives the protein CASSYIMGGLNSPLHF.

In its sample, this clonotype was seen many times. The J gene is TRBJ1-5, the V gene TRBV24-1; 7 bases are shared with TRBD1. Germline V CDR1 and CDR2: KGHDR, SFDVKD. V gave up 5 bases and J gave up 2 bases; unmatched junction bases: 11. The CDR3 has 17 residues. This CDR3 reads CATSGAGGRQGNQPQHF. The DNA of the CDR3 is TGTGCCACCAGTGGGGCAGGGGGTCGTCAGGGCAATCAGCCCCAGCATTTT.

This clonotype was counted between two and nine times. V usage is TRBV19 and J usage is TRBJ1-1, with D unresolved. This CDR3 contains 14 residues. V lost 6 bases and J 1 base, leaving 12 bases between the germline ends. Per germline, CDR1 LNHDA and CDR2 SQIVND (reference sequence). The CDR3 DNA reads as TGTGCCAGTAGCCCAAGGGCCCCGAACACTGAAGCTTTCTTT. Translating gives CASSPRAPNTEAFF.

This clonotype was detected many times. Mismatch with germline at one junction end may stem from a read error. The chain is built from TRBV7-9 and TRBJ1-5, with D perhaps matching TRBD1 (5 bases). This CDR3 region has 14 residues. The germline V gene has CDR1 SEHNR and CDR2 FQNEAQ (reference sequence). CDR3: CASSLEGPNQPQHF. The DNA of the CDR3 is TGCGCCAGCAGCTTGGAGGGGCCAAATCAGCCCCAGCATTTT.

To note about this clonotype: A read error is likely, as this CDR3 ends without the conserved phenylalanine or tryptophan. The DNA is left out, because the CDR3 cannot be placed on it with certainty; the CDR3 is given as TCRdb lists it. V gene TRBV15 combines with J gene TRBJ2-6. 9 amino acids form the CDR3, both terminal residues included. Per germline, CDR1 LNHNV and CDR2 YYDKDF (reference sequence). The CDR3 sequence is CATSSIRTS.

DNA for the CDR3: TGTGCCAGCAGTGAACCAACTAGCGAGGGACGGGAGCAGTACTTC. Encoded protein: CASSEPTSEGREQYF. The V call is TRBV25-1, the J call TRBJ2-7; TRBD2 agrees at 7 bases. This CDR3 spans 15 amino acids. Per germline, CDR1 MGHDK and CDR2 SYGVNS. V was clipped by 2 bases and J by 7 bases; unmatched bases: 11.

The J gene is TRBJ1-1, the V gene TRBV7-2, with 11 positions matching TRBD1. The CDR3 runs 16 residues. V was pared by 5 bases and J by 5 bases, with 10 bases of the junction left unmatched. Germline values: CDR1 SGHTA, CDR2 FQGNSA. The chain's CDR3 is CASSGDRGSLRTEAFF. CDR3 nucleotide sequence: TGTGCCAGCAGCGGGGACAGGGGGTCCCTGAGGACTGAAGCTTTCTTT.

V is TRBV7-2 and J is TRBJ2-7; 9 bases agree with TRBD1. J lost 6 bases, V lost 5 bases, and 8 bases had no gene match. Germline CDR1 is SGHTA and CDR2 is FQGNSA. The CDR3 is 14 residues long. CDR3: CASSPRDRETEQYF. The CDR3 bases are TGTGCCAGCAGCCCCCGGGACAGGGAGACCGAGCAGTACTTC.

This clonotype was detected once. CDR3 coding DNA: TGTGCCAGCAGCTTTACCGGGACAGGGGATCGCGAGCAGTACTTC. This codes for CASSFTGTGDREQYF. The rearrangement uses TRBV7-3 and TRBJ2-7; 10 bases align to TRBD1. The CDR3 is 15 residues long. CDR1 is SGHTA, CDR2 FQGTGA, per germline. V was pared by 3 bases and J by 6 bases, with 8 bases of the junction left unmatched. The variable domain in full, with the rest retrieved from reference TRBV7-3 and TRBJ2-7, is GAGVSQTPSNKVTEKGKYVELRCDPISGHTALYWYRQSLGQGPEFLIYFQGTGAADDSGLPNDRFFAVRPEGSVSTLKIQRTERGDSAVYLCASSFTGTGDREQYFGPGTRLTVT.

Details on this clonotype: A much larger clone differs by one base, so this may be a read error. The chain has TRBV29-1 and TRBJ1-5; D not resolved. V lost 7 bases and J 6 bases, leaving 13 bases between the germline ends. The CDR3 runs 12 residues. Germline V CDR1 and CDR2: SQVTM, ANQGSEA. The CDR3 DNA is TGCAGCGCTCGTGTCGGCACTCAGCCCCAGCATTTT. This translates into CSARVGTQPQHF.

This clonotype was seen a few times. V is TRBV5-1 and J is TRBJ1-2; 8 bases are a match to TRBD1. CDR3 size: 13 residues. The V gene end was trimmed by 3 bases and the J gene end by 6 bases; junction bases not matched to a gene: 4. Germline V lookup: CDR1 SGHRS, CDR2 YFSETQ. The CDR3 sequence: CASSSRQGHGYTF. In nucleotides, the CDR3 is TGCGCCAGCAGCTCGCGACAGGGGCATGGCTACACCTTC.

The chain joins TRBV2 to TRBJ2-5; tentative D call: TRBD1 (5 bases). The CDR3 has 16 residues. Trimming pared 3 bases from V and 9 bases from J, leaving 23 bases between. Germline assignment: CDR1 SNHLY and CDR2 FYNNEI. The CDR3 is CASSEGFRDGNQPQYF. DNA for the CDR3: TGTGCCAGCAGTGAGGGTTTCAGGGATGGCAATCAGCCCCAGTACTTC.

This clonotype was counted between two and nine times. V and J are TRBV7-9 and TRBJ1-1; D might be TRBD1 (5 bases). Germline V gene sequence: CDR1 SEHNR, CDR2 FQNEAQ (reference sequence). Trimming shortened V by 4 bases and J by 5 bases, and 23 bases separated the two germline ends. This CDR3 has 17 amino acids. The CDR3 DNA reads TGTGCCAGCAGCTGGGGCACAGGTCCGTATAGGGAGACTGAAGCTTTCTTT. Its translation is CASSWGTGPYRETEAFF.

In this sample, this clonotype turned up many times. This sequence joins TRBV7-8 and TRBJ1-6, with D tentatively TRBD1 (5 bases). Trimming shortened V by 1 base and J by 6 bases, and 10 bases separated the two germline ends. Germline lookup yields CDR1 SGHVS and CDR2 FQNEAQ. The CDR3 has 15 amino acids. The CDR3 loop reads CASSLEVRANSPLHF. DNA for the CDR3: TGTGCCAGCAGCTTAGAGGTCAGGGCTAATTCACCCCTCCACTTT.

V is TRBV11-3 and J is TRBJ1-1; D not resolved. CDR1 SGHNT and CDR2 YENEEA come from the germline V gene. The CDR3 totals 13 residues. Trimming shortened V by 4 bases and J by 3 bases, and 9 bases separated the two germline ends. The CDR3 region is CASSSRGDTEAFF. CDR3 bases: TGTGCCAGCAGCTCGCGTGGGGACACTGAAGCTTTCTTT.

The rearrangement uses TRBV11-2 and TRBJ1-3; D remains unclear. The CDR3 has 17 amino acids. Germline V gives CDR1 SGHAT, CDR2 FQNNGV. Trimming stripped 3 bases from V and 2 bases from J, with 17 bases between. CDR3 protein: CASSFRVVAPAGNTIYF. In DNA form, the CDR3 reads TGTGCCAGCAGCTTCCGGGTTGTGGCTCCCGCTGGAAACACCATATATTTT.

This clonotype was detected ten times or more. V and J are TRBV2 and TRBJ1-2; D is perhaps TRBD1 (5 bases). The CDR3 has 11 amino acids. Germline CDR1 and CDR2: SNHLY and FYNNEI. CDR3: CVLGAPYGYTF. CDR3 nucleotide sequence: TGTGTCCTAGGGGCACCCTATGGCTACACCTTC.

In this sample, this clonotype turned up a few times. The J gene is TRBJ1-1, the V gene TRBV24-1; 9 bases agree with TRBD1. The CDR3 loop spans 15 amino acids. V was clipped by 2 bases and J by 4 bases; unmatched bases: 4. Germline CDR1 KGHDR, CDR2 SFDVKD. The CDR3 sequence: CATSDSTGGFTEAFF. CDR3 DNA sequence: TGTGCCACCAGTGATTCGACAGGGGGGTTCACTGAAGCTTTCTTT.

This clonotype has at least ten counts. The chain employs TRBV7-2 and TRBJ1-5; D ambiguous. This CDR3 has 12 amino acids. Germline V gene sequence: CDR1 SGHTA, CDR2 FQGNSA. The V end lost 5 bases, the J end lost 7 bases, and 9 bases lay between the germline ends. The CDR3 bases are TGTGCCAGCAGCCACTACGACCAGCCCCAGCATTTT. Translating it yields CASSHYDQPQHF.

The chain has TRBV9 and TRBJ1-4; 8 positions agree with TRBD1. V shed 4 bases, J shed 11 bases, and the junction held 13 bases outside the gene matches. The CDR3 contains 15 residues. Germline CDR1 is SGDLS and CDR2 is YYNGEE. The CDR3 sequence: CASSYGRGREEKLFF. For the CDR3, the DNA is TGTGCCAGCAGCTACGGCAGGGGGCGCGAGGAGAAACTGTTTTTT. The full variable domain, rest sourced from reference TRBV9 and TRBJ1-4, is DSGVTQTPKHLITATGQRVTLRCSPRSGDLSVYWYQQSLDQGLQFLIQYYNGEERAKGNILERFSAQQFPDLHSELNLSSLELGDSALYFCASSYGRGREEKLFFGSGTQLSVL.

The chain employs TRBV5-1 and TRBJ2-7, with 9 positions matching TRBD1. This CDR3 is 15 amino acids long. Germline trimming cut 5 bases from V and 3 bases from J; bases unmatched to any gene: 9. Germline CDR1 is SGHRS and CDR2 is YFSETQ. CDR3 sequence reads: CASRSRTGVNYEQYF. CDR3 coding DNA: TGCGCCAGCAGATCGAGGACAGGGGTAAACTACGAGCAGTACTTC.

The chain joins TRBV7-9 to TRBJ1-6; D is unresolved. Germline CDR1 reads SEHNR; CDR2 reads FQNEAQ (reference sequence). V was pared by 4 bases and J by 5 bases, with 9 bases between. The CDR3 loop spans 14 amino acids. CDR3 DNA sequence: TGTGCCAGCAGCTCAGATGGGGATAATTCACCCCTCCACTTT. This gives the protein CASSSDGDNSPLHF. Variable domain in full (rest from reference TRBV7-9 and TRBJ1-6): DTGVSQNPRHKITKRGQNVTFRCDPISEHNRLYWYRQTLGQGPEFLTYFQNEAQLEKSRLLSDRFSAERPKGSFSTLEIQRTEQGDSAMYLCASSSDGDNSPLHFGNGTRLTVT.

At least ten counts were recorded for this clonotype. The chain is built from TRBV10-3 and TRBJ1-2; D remains ambiguous. The V end was cut by 4 bases, the J end by 6 bases, with 12 bases between. The CDR3 covers 13 residues. The germline gives CDR1 ENHRY, CDR2 SYGVKD. The CDR3 nucleotides read TGTGCCATCAGTGTCGAGGGTAGGGATGGCTACACCTTC. This sequence encodes CAISVEGRDGYTF.

This clonotype appeared many times. This chain joins TRBV7-2 and TRBJ1-1, with D hard to call. Germline CDR1 reads SGHTA; CDR2 reads FQGNSA. V gave up 1 base and J gave up 4 bases, with 10 bases separating them. The CDR3 is 14 residues long. Here the CDR3 reads CASSLDQSGTEAFF. In DNA, the CDR3 is TGTGCCAGCAGCTTAGATCAGAGCGGCACTGAAGCTTTCTTT.

This clonotype was counted ten times or more. V is TRBV25-1 and J is TRBJ1-3; D remains unclear. The germline V and J ends were trimmed by 1 base and 1 base, with 5 bases remaining between them. The CDR3 totals 14 residues. Germline V gene data show CDR1 as MGHDK and CDR2 as SYGVNS. The CDR3 nucleotides read TGTGCCAGCAGTGAATTAAGTTCTGGAAACACCATATATTTT. Amino acid sequence: CASSELSSGNTIYF.

This chain joins TRBV7-9 and TRBJ1-6; D perhaps matches TRBD1 (5 bases). There are 11 residues in the CDR3. Germline CDR1 reads SEHNR; CDR2 reads FQNEAQ (reference sequence). V was shortened by 10 bases and J by 10 bases, with 11 bases between the two germline ends. DNA for the CDR3: TGTGCCACATCTTCAGGGTCACCCCTCCACTTT. It codes for CATSSGSPLHF.

CDR3 amino acids: CASTGSGGYGYTF. CDR3 DNA sequence: TGTGCCAGCACCGGGTCGGGGGGTTATGGCTACACCTTC. The chain recombines TRBV7-2 with TRBJ1-2; D might be TRBD1 (5 bases). Trimming stripped 7 bases from V and 5 bases from J, with 14 bases between. The CDR3 has 13 amino acids. The germline gives CDR1 SGHTA, CDR2 FQGNSA.

The chain joins TRBV7-9 to TRBJ1-2; no reliable D call. The CDR3 has 14 amino acids. V lost 2 bases and J lost 1, with 8 bases in between. Germline lookup yields CDR1 SEHNR and CDR2 FQNEAQ (reference sequence). The CDR3 reads CASSLRGFNYGYTF. CDR3 nucleotide sequence: TGTGCCAGCAGCTTACGGGGTTTTAACTATGGCTACACCTTC.

This sequence joins TRBV12-3 or TRBV12-4 and TRBJ1-2, with 7 positions matching TRBD1. V shed 5 bases, J shed 8 bases, and the junction held 8 bases outside the gene matches. This CDR3 has 13 amino acids. The CDR3 nucleotides read TGTGCCAGCAGTGAGGGGGCGCGACCGGGCTACACCTTC. Translated, it gives CASSEGARPGYTF.

V and J are TRBV6-4 and TRBJ1-2; D is ambiguous. The germline CDR1 and CDR2 sequences are MRHNA and SNTAGT. V was trimmed by 1 base and J by 8 bases, leaving 5 bases between them. There are 11 residues in the CDR3. CDR3 coding DNA: TGTGCCAGCAGTGACTGGGGAGGCTACACCTTC. Its protein product is CASSDWGGYTF.

In its sample, this clonotype was seen many times. The chain joins TRBV29-1 to TRBJ2-2; tentatively, D is TRBD1 (5 bases). In germline, CDR1 is SQVTM, CDR2 ANQGSEA. This CDR3 has 13 amino acids. Trimming pared 7 bases from V and 0 bases from J, leaving 9 bases between. The CDR3 DNA reads TGCAGCGCACGGACATCGAACACCGGGGAGCTGTTTTTT. Translation: CSARTSNTGELFF.

The V gene is TRBV10-3, the J gene TRBJ1-2; D gene uncertain. The CDR3 loop spans 14 amino acids. Germline CDR1 ENHRY, CDR2 SYGVKD. Trimming shortened V by 1 base and J by 4 bases, and 10 bases separated the two germline ends. CDR3 protein: CAISEYPRTYGYTF. CDR3 coding DNA: TGTGCCATCAGTGAGTATCCACGGACCTATGGCTACACCTTC.